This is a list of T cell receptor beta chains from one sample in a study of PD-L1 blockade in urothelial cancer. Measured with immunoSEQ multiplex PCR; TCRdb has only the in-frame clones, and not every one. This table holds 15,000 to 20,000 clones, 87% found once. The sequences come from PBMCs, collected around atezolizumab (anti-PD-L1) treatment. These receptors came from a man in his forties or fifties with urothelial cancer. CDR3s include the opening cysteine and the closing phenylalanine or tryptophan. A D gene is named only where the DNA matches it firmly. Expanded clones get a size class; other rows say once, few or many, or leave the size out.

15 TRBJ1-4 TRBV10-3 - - TGTGCCATCAGGCGTGGGACAACAACTAATGAAAAACTGTTTTTT CAIRRGTTTNEKLFF
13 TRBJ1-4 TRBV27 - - TGTGCCAGCGGGGAGTCACAGGGCGAAAAACTGTTTTTT CASGESQGEKLFF
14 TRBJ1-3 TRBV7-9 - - TGTGCCAGCAGCTCGGGGGTCTCTGGAAACACCATATATTTT CASSSGVSGNTIYF
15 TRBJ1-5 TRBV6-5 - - TGTGCCAGCAGACCGACAGGAGATAGCAATCAGCCCCAGCATTTT CASRPTGDSNQPQHF
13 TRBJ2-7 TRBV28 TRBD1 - TGTGCCTCGTCGACAGGGCTTGGGTACGAGCAGTACTTC CASSTGLGYEQYF
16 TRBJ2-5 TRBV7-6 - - TGTGCCAGCAGCTTATATGAGGGAATCCTCCAAGAGACCCAGTACTTC CASSLYEGILQETQYF
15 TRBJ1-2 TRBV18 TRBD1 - TGTGCCAGCTCACCACAGGGGGCTGGAGACTATGGCTACACCTTC CASSPQGAGDYGYTF
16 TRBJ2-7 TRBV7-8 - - TGTGCCAGCAGCTCCACCGGACTATCGACGACCTACGAGCAGTACTTC CASSSTGLSTTYEQYF
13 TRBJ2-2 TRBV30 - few TGTGCCTGGACAGGGTACAACACCGGGGAGCTGTTTTTT CAWTGYNTGELFF
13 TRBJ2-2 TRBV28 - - TGTGCCAGCAGTTTTTATAACACCGGGGAGCTGTTTTTT CASSFYNTGELFF
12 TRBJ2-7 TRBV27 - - TGTGCCAGCAGTGCAAACAGGCGCGAGCAGTACTTC CASSANRREQYF
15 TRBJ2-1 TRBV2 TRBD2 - TGTGCCAGCAGAGCCCTAGCGGGAGCCTACAATGAGCAGTTCTTC CASRALAGAYNEQFF
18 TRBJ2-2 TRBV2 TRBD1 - TGTGCCAGCACCCGAAGGGAGTTACTAGGGGGCGAGACCGGGGAGCTGTTTTTT CASTRRELLGGETGELFF
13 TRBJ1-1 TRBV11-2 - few TGTGCCAGCAGCTTAGGCAGGGGCACTGAAGCTTTCTTT CASSLGRGTEAFF
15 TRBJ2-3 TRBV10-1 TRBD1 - TGCGCCAGCAGTGGACCGGGACAGAGAACAGATACGCAGTATTTT CASSGPGQRTDTQYF
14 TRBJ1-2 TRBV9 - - TGTGCCAGCAGCGGACTATGGGAGCCCTATGGCTACACCTTC CASSGLWEPYGYTF
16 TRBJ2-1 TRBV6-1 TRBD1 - TGTGCCAGCAGTGTCCCCCCTGGACAGGGGAATGGGGAGCAGTTCTTC CASSVPPGQGNGEQFF
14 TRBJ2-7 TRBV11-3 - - TGTGCCAGCAGCTTAGATCCCGGCTCCTACGAGCAGTACTTC CASSLDPGSYEQYF
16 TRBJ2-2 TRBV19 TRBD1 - TGTGCCAGTAGTATTGGGACAGGGGGAGGCACCGGGGAGCTGTTTTTT CASSIGTGGGTGELFF
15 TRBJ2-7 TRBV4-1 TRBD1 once TGCGCCAGCAGCAAGGGACAGGGACTAATATACGAGCAGTACTTC CASSKGQGLIYEQYF
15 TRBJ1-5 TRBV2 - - TGTGCCAGCAGTGTTTACAGGGAAAGCAATCAGCCCCAGCATTTT CASSVYRESNQPQHF
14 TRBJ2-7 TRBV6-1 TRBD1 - TGTGCCAGCAGTCAACCGGGACAGGGAGGCGAGCAGTACTTC CASSQPGQGGEQYF
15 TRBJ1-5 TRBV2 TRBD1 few TGTGCCAGCAGGGGGGACAGGGGGCTCGGACAGCCCCAGCATTTT CASRGDRGLGQPQHF
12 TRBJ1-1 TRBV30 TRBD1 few TGTGCATCGGGACAGCTGAACACTGAAGCTTTCTTT CASGQLNTEAFF
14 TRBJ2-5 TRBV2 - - TGTGCCAGCGCCAGATCGGGGGGCGAAGAGACCCAGTACTTC CASARSGGEETQYF
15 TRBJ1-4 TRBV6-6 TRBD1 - TGTGCCAGCAGTACCGGGCGACAGGGGAGTGGAAAACTGTTTTTT CASSTGRQGSGKLFF
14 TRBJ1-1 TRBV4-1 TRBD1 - TGCGCCAGCAGCCTAGAGGACAGGGGGGCTGAAGCTTTCTTT CASSLEDRGAEAFF
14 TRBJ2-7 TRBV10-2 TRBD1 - TGCGCCAGCACCCCATTCGGGACAGGCTACGAGCAGTACTTC CASTPFGTGYEQYF
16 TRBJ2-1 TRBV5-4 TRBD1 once TGTGCCAGCAGCCTGAAAAGACAGGGGTCCTACAATGAGCAGTTCTTC CASSLKRQGSYNEQFF
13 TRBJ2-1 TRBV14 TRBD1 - TGTGCCAGCAGGATGACAGGGCTTAATGAGCAGTTCTTC CASRMTGLNEQFF
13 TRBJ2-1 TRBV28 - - TGTGCCAGCAGTCCAGGTACCTACAATGAGCAGTTCTTC CASSPGTYNEQFF